This T cell receptor (beta chain) was sequenced for a study of early T cells in non-severe SARS-CoV-2 infection. Study details: Unsorted whole-blood RNA was sequenced in bulk, leaving chains unpaired.

V was clipped by 2 bases and J by 5 bases, with 15 bases between them. The CDR3 consists of 15 residues. TCRdb fed the 5' RACE reads into MiXCR, producing one record per CDR3 protein. The sample consists of more than 40,000 distinct CDR3 sequences, roughly 4% of them appearing once. The sequencing input was whole blood. This clonotype was sampled from an adult who was a healthcare worker with PCR-confirmed SARS-CoV-2 infection or an uninfected control (not recorded which). The gene calls are TRBV12-3 or TRBV12-4 and TRBJ1-1, with D tentatively TRBD1 (6 bases). DNA of the CDR3: TGTGCCAGCAGTTTATATGACGGGGGCCGGACTGAAGCTTTCTTT. It specifies CASSLYDGGRTEAFF.